A selection of T cell receptor beta chains follows, all from one sample in a study of blood T cell repertoires in COVID-19. Produced via immunoSEQ multiplex PCR; TCRdb's table is partial and in-frame only. The sample shows 200,000 to 250,000 clones, about four fifths of them seen only once. Input material: peripheral blood. The origin of the receptors is a woman in her thirties or forties with acute or convalescent COVID-19. Both conserved end residues are part of each CDR3. Each record gives: V gene, D gene, J gene, clone size, CDR3 protein, CDR3 DNA. A D gene is named only where the DNA matches it firmly. Clone sizes are given selectively: once, few, many, or a class where the clone is expanded.

V: TRBV4-1; D: NA; J: TRBJ2-2; size: NA; CDR3: CASSHNGEAGELFF; DNA: TGCGCCAGCAGCCATAACGGGGAAGCCGGGGAGCTGTTTTTT
V: TRBV27; D: NA; J: TRBJ2-3; size: NA; CDR3: CASRGELQSTDTQYF; DNA: TGTGCCAGCAGGGGAGAATTACAGAGCACAGATACGCAGTATTTT
V: TRBV18; D: NA; J: TRBJ1-5; size: NA; CDR3: CASSTDSGNQPQHF; DNA: TGTGCCAGCTCAACCGACAGTGGAAATCAGCCCCAGCATTTT
V: TRBV20-1; D: NA; J: TRBJ1-2; size: NA; CDR3: CSGSDLYGYTF; DNA: TGCAGTGGTTCAGACTTGTATGGCTACACCTTC
V: TRBV28; D: NA; J: TRBJ2-1; size: NA; CDR3: CASRQTSGVYNEQFF; DNA: TGTGCCAGCAGACAAACTAGTGGGGTCTACAATGAGCAGTTCTTC
V: TRBV10-2; D: NA; J: TRBJ2-7; size: NA; CDR3: CASSVQGGGSYEQYF; DNA: TGCGCCAGCAGTGTTCAGGGAGGGGGCTCCTACGAGCAGTACTTC
V: TRBV6-1; D: TRBD2; J: TRBJ2-5; size: NA; CDR3: CASSEAPGLVVYQETQYF; DNA: TGTGCCAGCAGTGAAGCGCCGGGACTAGTGGTATACCAAGAGACCCAGTACTTC
V: TRBV15; D: NA; J: TRBJ1-6; size: NA; CDR3: CATSRVENSPLHF; DNA: TGTGCCACCAGCAGAGTGGAGAATTCACCCCTCCACTTT
V: TRBV19; D: TRBD1; J: TRBJ1-2; size: NA; CDR3: CASSRQGTSLYGYTF; DNA: TGTGCCAGTAGTCGACAGGGGACATCACTCTATGGCTACACCTTC
V: TRBV24-1; D: NA; J: TRBJ2-2; size: once; CDR3: CATSPRANTGELFF; DNA: TGTGCCACCAGTCCCAGGGCAAACACCGGGGAGCTGTTTTTT
V: TRBV19; D: TRBD2; J: TRBJ2-3; size: NA; CDR3: CASRLAGVDTQYF; DNA: TGTGCCAGCCGTCTAGCGGGGGTAGATACGCAGTATTTT
V: TRBV7-2; D: TRBD2; J: TRBJ2-1; size: NA; CDR3: CASSLVGLAGHNEQFF; DNA: TGTGCCAGCAGCTTAGTAGGCCTAGCGGGGCACAATGAGCAGTTCTTC
V: TRBV18; D: NA; J: TRBJ2-5; size: NA; CDR3: CASSLASEVTQYF; DNA: TGTGCCAGCTCACTAGCCTCTGAAGTGACCCAGTACTTC
V: TRBV7-9; D: TRBD1; J: TRBJ2-7; size: NA; CDR3: CASSLAGTAYEQYF; DNA: TGTGCCAGCAGCTTAGCGGGGACAGCCTACGAGCAGTACTTC
V: TRBV3-1/TRBV3-2; D: TRBD2; J: TRBJ2-1; size: few; CDR3: CASSPTSGGLDEQFF; DNA: TGTGCCAGCAGCCCCACTAGCGGGGGCCTCGATGAGCAGTTCTTC
V: TRBV30; D: NA; J: TRBJ1-3; size: NA; CDR3: CAWSVPVGDGNTIYF; DNA: TGTGCCTGGAGTGTCCCAGTAGGGGATGGAAACACCATATATTTT
V: TRBV23-1; D: NA; J: TRBJ2-2; size: NA; CDR3: CASSQSDYPNTGELFF; DNA: TGCGCCAGCAGTCAATCGGACTACCCGAACACCGGGGAGCTGTTTTTT
V: TRBV6-2/TRBV6-3; D: TRBD2; J: TRBJ2-1; size: NA; CDR3: CASSREGLAGGNEQFF; DNA: TGTGCCAGCAGTCGTGAGGGACTAGCGGGAGGAAATGAGCAGTTCTTC
V: TRBV5-5; D: NA; J: TRBJ2-2; size: NA; CDR3: CASSFLVSGHTGELFF; DNA: TGTGCCAGCAGCTTCTTGGTTAGCGGCCACACCGGGGAGCTGTTTTTT
V: TRBV30; D: NA; J: TRBJ2-7; size: NA; CDR3: CAWSSANPYEQYF; DNA: TGTGCCTGGAGTTCAGCGAACCCCTACGAGCAGTACTTC
V: TRBV11-2; D: TRBD2; J: TRBJ2-5; size: once; CDR3: CASSLGGGGQETQYF; DNA: TGTGCCAGCAGCTTAGGCGGGGGGGGCCAAGAGACCCAGTACTTC
V: TRBV12-5; D: TRBD1; J: TRBJ2-5; size: NA; CDR3: CASGLTGTAKETQYF; DNA: TGTGCTAGTGGTTTGACTGGGACAGCTAAAGAGACCCAGTACTTC
V: TRBV30; D: NA; J: TRBJ1-5; size: NA; CDR3: CAWSPSGDQPQHF; DNA: TGTGCCTGGAGTCCCTCCGGGGATCAGCCCCAGCATTTT
V: TRBV29-1; D: TRBD1; J: TRBJ2-7; size: few; CDR3: CSVSDREYEQYF; DNA: TGCAGCGTGTCCGACAGGGAGTACGAGCAGTACTTC
V: TRBV25-1; D: NA; J: TRBJ1-1; size: NA; CDR3: CASSEYRGLTFF; DNA: TGTGCCAGCAGTGAATATCGCGGGCTGACTTTCTTT
V: TRBV4-3; D: NA; J: TRBJ1-6; size: NA; CDR3: CASSQDGGQGTSPLHF; DNA: TGCGCCAGCAGCCAAGATGGCGGGCAGGGGACCTCACCCCTCCACTTT
V: TRBV2; D: NA; J: TRBJ2-6; size: NA; CDR3: CASRLHSGKSSGANVLTF; DNA: TGTGCCAGCAGGCTCCATAGCGGAAAAAGCTCTGGGGCCAACGTCCTGACTTTC
V: TRBV30; D: TRBD2; J: TRBJ2-3; size: NA; CDR3: CAWSDGTSGITDTQYF; DNA: TGTGCCTGGAGCGATGGGACTAGCGGGATCACAGATACGCAGTATTTT
V: TRBV19; D: TRBD1; J: TRBJ1-1; size: NA; CDR3: CASKTGVNTEAFF; DNA: TGTGCCAGCAAGACAGGGGTGAACACTGAAGCTTTCTTT
V: TRBV25-1; D: NA; J: TRBJ1-4; size: NA; CDR3: CASASVRSEKLFF; DNA: TGTGCCAGCGCCTCGGTCCGAAGTGAAAAACTGTTTTTT
V: TRBV5-4; D: NA; J: TRBJ2-1; size: NA; CDR3: CASSVDSPSSYNEQFF; DNA: TGTGCCAGCAGTGTGGACAGTCCAAGCTCCTACAATGAGCAGTTCTTC
V: TRBV18; D: TRBD2; J: TRBJ2-3; size: few; CDR3: CASSLAGGHTDTQYF; DNA: TGTGCCAGCTCACTAGCGGGAGGCCACACAGATACGCAGTATTTT
V: TRBV2; D: NA; J: TRBJ1-3; size: NA; CDR3: CASRSGSGNTIYF; DNA: TGTGCCAGCAGATCCGGCTCTGGAAACACCATATATTTT
V: TRBV9; D: TRBD1; J: TRBJ1-2; size: many; CDR3: CASSVAPLTGGYGYTF; DNA: TGTGCCAGCAGCGTAGCTCCCCTGACAGGGGGCTATGGCTACACCTTC
V: TRBV6-2/TRBV6-3; D: NA; J: TRBJ2-7; size: NA; CDR3: CASSTRTVRDEQYF; DNA: TGTGCCAGCAGTACCAGGACTGTTCGGGACGAGCAGTACTTC
V: TRBV5-1; D: TRBD1; J: TRBJ1-3; size: NA; CDR3: CASSFRDRGDTIYF; DNA: TGCGCCAGCAGCTTTCGGGACAGGGGGGACACCATATATTTT
V: TRBV14; D: TRBD2; J: TRBJ2-1; size: many; CDR3: CASSQVTSGRAEQFF; DNA: TGTGCCAGCAGCCAAGTTACTAGCGGGAGGGCCGAGCAGTTCTTC
V: TRBV2; D: TRBD1; J: TRBJ1-5; size: once; CDR3: CASRTRTGSNQPQHF; DNA: TGTGCCAGCAGGACTCGGACAGGGTCCAATCAGCCCCAGCATTTT
V: TRBV18; D: NA; J: TRBJ1-2; size: NA; CDR3: CASLRDSQGYGYTF; DNA: TGTGCCAGCCTCCGGGACTCCCAAGGCTATGGCTACACCTTC
V: TRBV15; D: NA; J: TRBJ2-1; size: NA; CDR3: CATSRNYWDEQFF; DNA: TGTGCCACCAGCAGAAACTATTGGGATGAGCAGTTCTTC